This is a list of T cell receptor beta chains from one sample in a study of cytomegalovirus exposure and HLA in healthy donors. Some clones are missing from TCRdb's copy, which holds only in-frame ones; the method was immunoSEQ multiplex PCR. The sample consists of 100,000 to 150,000 clones, 75% to 85% of them appearing once. Sequenced sample: PBMCs. Receptor source: a woman aged 45-60 years in good health and CMV-seropositive. Each CDR3 is given with its conserved first and last residue. D genes are given only for firm matches. Size tells how often a clone was seen (once, few, many) or the class of an expanded clone, and some rows leave it out.

CDR3 protein,CDR3 DNA,clone size,V gene,CDR3 length,J gene,D gene
CAGSGGYSYNEQFF,TGTGCCGGCTCTGGCGGGTACTCCTACAATGAGCAGTTCTTC,NA,TRBV30,14,TRBJ2-1,NA
CASSQALRRSSYEQYF,TGTGCCAGCAGCCAAGCCCTCCGGCGGAGCTCCTACGAGCAGTACTTC,few,TRBV4-2,16,TRBJ2-7,NA
CASSPFEGEGYTF,TGTGCCAGCTCACCGTTCGAGGGGGAAGGCTACACCTTC,NA,TRBV18,13,TRBJ1-2,NA
CAWSTGVEQYF,TGTGCCTGGTCGACAGGGGTAGAGCAGTACTTC,few,TRBV30,11,TRBJ2-7,TRBD1
CASSLNGGAGETQYF,TGTGCCAGCAGCTTAAACGGGGGGGCCGGGGAGACCCAGTACTTC,NA,TRBV7-2,15,TRBJ2-5,TRBD2
CASSLAAGPEETQYF,TGCGCCAGCAGCTTGGCCGCGGGTCCGGAGGAGACCCAGTACTTC,few,TRBV5-1,15,TRBJ2-5,NA
CASSARRGADYEQYF,TGTGCCAGCAGCGCACGGCGGGGGGCGGATTACGAGCAGTACTTC,NA,TRBV11-2,15,TRBJ2-7,TRBD2
CASSPGQGLLRTEAFF,TGTGCCAGCAGCCCGGGACAGGGGCTCCTGAGGACTGAAGCTTTCTTT,NA,TRBV5-8,16,TRBJ1-1,TRBD1
CASSQGQGGPEAFF,TGCGCCAGCAGTCAAGGACAGGGAGGGCCTGAAGCTTTCTTT,NA,TRBV23-1,14,TRBJ1-1,TRBD1
CAISEEAPNTGELFF,TGTGCCATCAGTGAGGAGGCCCCGAACACCGGGGAGCTGTTTTTT,medium-sized,TRBV10-3,15,TRBJ2-2,NA
CASSLELRTSGRYNEQFF,TGTGCCAGCAGCTTAGAGCTCCGGACTAGCGGGAGGTACAATGAGCAGTTCTTC,NA,TRBV11-2,18,TRBJ2-1,TRBD2
CASSQLGRAGAPSEQFF,TGTGCCAGCAGCCAACTGGGAAGGGCAGGGGCACCTTCGGAGCAGTTCTTC,NA,TRBV5-6,17,TRBJ2-1,NA
CASSYSTGDSGNTIYF,TGTGCCAGCAGTTACTCGACAGGCGACTCTGGAAACACCATATATTTT,NA,TRBV6-5,16,TRBJ1-3,NA
CAWSPGGEAFF,TGTGCCTGGAGCCCGGGGGGCGAAGCTTTCTTT,few,TRBV30,11,TRBJ1-1,NA
CASSLIAGGSHEQYF,TGTGCCAGCAGCTTAATAGCGGGGGGGAGCCACGAGCAGTACTTC,NA,TRBV7-9,15,TRBJ2-7,TRBD2
CATSRDSRETQYF,TGTGCCACCAGCAGAGATAGTCGGGAGACCCAGTACTTC,NA,TRBV15,13,TRBJ2-5,NA
CASSLGLGYGYTF,TGTGCCAGCAGTTTAGGGCTGGGCTATGGCTACACCTTC,NA,TRBV27,13,TRBJ1-2,NA
CASTQGLAELREQYF,TGTGCCAGCACCCAGGGACTAGCGGAATTACGCGAGCAGTACTTC,NA,TRBV2,15,TRBJ2-7,TRBD2
CASSAGLNQPQHF,TGCGCCAGCAGCGCGGGACTCAATCAGCCCCAGCATTTT,NA,TRBV5-1,13,TRBJ1-5,NA
CASSQERMGAGGQETPYF,TGTGCCAGCAGCCAAGAGAGGATGGGAGCGGGGGGACAAGAGACCCCGTACTTC,NA,TRBV4-2,18,TRBJ2-5,TRBD2
CASGPGQSNEQFF,TGTGCTAGTGGTCCCGGACAGTCTAATGAGCAGTTCTTC,NA,TRBV12-5,13,TRBJ2-1,NA
CASTQGGPGTEAFF,TGTGCCAGCACCCAGGGAGGGCCAGGCACTGAAGCTTTCTTT,NA,TRBV7-9,14,TRBJ1-1,NA
CASSLGTRYEQFF,TGCGCCAGCAGCTTGGGGACTAGGTATGAGCAGTTCTTC,NA,TRBV5-1,13,TRBJ2-1,TRBD2
CASSNRDRAEEQYF,TGTGCCAGCAGCAACCGGGACAGGGCGGAGGAGCAGTACTTC,once,TRBV9,14,TRBJ2-7,TRBD1
CASYPPRYERPPYEQYF,TGCGCCAGCTATCCCCCCCGATACGAGCGGCCCCCCTACGAGCAGTACTTC,NA,TRBV10-1,17,TRBJ2-7,NA
CASSPRGTGSGNTIYF,TGCGCCAGCAGCCCCCGGGGGACAGGCTCTGGAAACACCATATATTTT,NA,TRBV5-1,16,TRBJ1-3,TRBD1
CASSGQSNEKLFF,TGTGCCAGCAGCGGACAGTCTAATGAAAAACTGTTTTTT,NA,TRBV6-5,13,TRBJ1-4,NA
CASASSGKYGYTF,TGTGCCAGTGCCTCATCGGGGAAGTATGGCTACACCTTC,NA,TRBV19,13,TRBJ1-2,NA
CASRGAGTGELFF,TGCGCCAGCAGGGGGGCCGGAACCGGGGAGCTGTTTTTT,NA,TRBV5-1,13,TRBJ2-2,NA